This T cell receptor beta chain appears in the sequencing data of a study of regulatory T cells in long-lasting Graves disease. Trimming took 6 bases from V and 0 from J, leaving 12 bases between them. This CDR3 region has 15 residues. Germline-derived CDR1 and CDR2 are LGHDT and YNNKEL (reference sequence). Libraries of TCR beta came from iRepertoire HTBI primers plus Arm-PCR of CDR3 regions. From the multiplex PCR reads, TCRdb called clonotypes with MiXCR, one entry per CDR3 protein. Seen here are about 460,000 distinct CDR3 sequences, 22% observed once, and the top ten hold over 10%. This clonotype was counted a few times. Time point in this sample: persistent/refractory GD, antithyroid drugs over 5 years with positive TRAb. From PBMCs, RNA was extracted and then used to make the TCR library.

The TCR was taken from a female donor with Graves disease. The chain links TRBV3-1 to TRBJ1-5; perhaps TRBD1 as D (6 bases). The sample consisted of peripheral blood mononuclear cells (PBMCs), taken when the disease was refractory, from a patient treated with antithyroid drugs. In nucleotides, the CDR3 is TGTGCCAGCAGTGGGGGGCAGAATAGCAATCAGCCCCAGCATTTT. Translation gives CASSGGQNSNQPQHF.